A single sample is the source of the 17 T cell receptor beta chains below, sequenced in a study of cytomegalovirus exposure and HLA in healthy donors (dated by TCRdb to about 2017). Libraries were prepared through the immunoSEQ multiplex PCR assay. For the multiplex PCR, a mixture combining 60 forward primers for TCR Vbeta segments and 13 reverse primers for TCR Jbeta segments was used. The table comes from immuneACCESS by way of TCRdb, which keeps in-frame sequences with V and J called. Part of the clones is missing from these tables; in studies checked, under half for an unresolved V gene and the rest for unknown reasons. This sample gives 100,000 to 150,000 clones in total; around 66% of them show up just once. The ten largest account for under 9% of the sample. The specimen sequenced was PBMCs. All receptors come from a woman aged 40-49 years in good health and CMV-seropositive.

Note on this clone: A read error may produce the germline difference seen at one junction end. Here the CDR3 DNA reads TGCGCCAGTAGTGAGGGGGAGGGGCCATCCTACGAGCAGTACTTC. This encodes CASSEGEGPSYEQYF. The V call is TRBV10-1, the J call TRBJ2-7; maybe TRBD2 (7 bases). The CDR3 totals 15 residues. CDR1 is WNHNN, CDR2 SYGVQD, per germline (reference sequence).

This chain joins TRBV27 and TRBJ2-6; 7 bases match TRBD1. Germline V gene lookup returns CDR1 MNHEY and CDR2 SMNVEV (reference sequence). The J segment lost 0 bases and the V segment lost 4 bases, leaving 3 bases of the junction unmatched. The CDR3 length is 16 residues. The CDR3 DNA follows: TGTGCCAGCAGTTCGACAGGGAGCTCTGGGGCCAACGTCCTGACTTTC. Translated: CASSSTGSSGANVLTF.

The gene calls are TRBV27 and TRBJ1-4, with 7 bases that match TRBD1. V gave up 5 bases and J gave up 8 bases; unmatched junction bases: 8. The CDR3 runs to 14 residues. Germline V lookup: CDR1 MNHEY, CDR2 SMNVEV (reference sequence). CDR3 region: CASSAQGIGEKLFF. For the CDR3, the DNA is TGTGCCAGCAGTGCACAGGGGATTGGAGAAAAACTGTTTTTT. The variable domain in full, with the rest retrieved from reference TRBV27 and TRBJ1-4, is EAQVTQNPRYLITVTGKKLTVTCSQNMNHEYMSWYRQDPGLGLRQIYYSMNVEVTDKGDVPEGYKVSRKEKRNFPLILESPSPNQTSLYFCASSAQGIGEKLFFGSGTQLSVL.

The V gene is TRBV6-1, the J gene TRBJ2-7, with TRBD1 matching over 9 bases. CDR3 length: 20 amino acids. CDR1 MNHNS and CDR2 SASEGT come from the germline V gene. The V and J ends lost 1 base and 6 bases, in that order; junction bases with no gene match: 22. In DNA, the CDR3 is TGTGCCAGCAGTGAAGAACATGTGGCCGTGAGGAGGACAGGGGCGCTCGAGCAGTACTTC. Protein product: CASSEEHVAVRRTGALEQYF.

The chain uses TRBV6-5 and TRBJ2-7; D gene ambiguous. The CDR3 has 12 amino acids. Deletions cut 6 bases from V and 8 bases from J, with 14 bases between. Germline CDR1 reads MNHEY; CDR2 reads SVGAGI. CDR3 in amino acids: CASSPGHLQQYF. The CDR3 DNA is TGTGCCAGCAGCCCTGGCCATTTACAGCAGTACTTC.

This clone was observed a single time. The rearrangement joins TRBV7-3 to TRBJ2-3; TRBD1 aligns across 9 bases. The germline V gene has CDR1 SGHTA and CDR2 FQGTGA. V shed 1 base and J 6 bases; nucleotides not matched to a gene: 11. This CDR3 is 17 amino acids long. This chain's CDR3 is CASSLNGFGTGTDTQYF. The CDR3 bases are TGTGCCAGCAGCTTAAATGGTTTTGGGACAGGGACGGATACGCAGTATTTT.

V and J are TRBV7-6 and TRBJ2-2; weak D call: TRBD2 (6 bases). The CDR3 is made up of 16 amino acids. V was cut by 1 base and J by 1 base, with 10 bases left in between. CDR1 is SGHVS, CDR2 FNYEAQ, per germline. The CDR3 region has the DNA TGTGCCAGCAGCTTAGGTGGGCGGGGGAACACCGGGGAGCTGTTTTTT. Protein: CASSLGGRGNTGELFF.

This clone was counted between two and nine times. V is TRBV5-1 and J is TRBJ2-1, with TRBD2 matching over 15 bases. Per the germline V gene, CDR1 is SGHRS and CDR2 is YFSETQ. The CDR3 runs to 16 residues. V lost 2 bases, J lost 4 bases, and 1 base stayed unmatched. The CDR3 nucleotides are TGCGCCAGCAGCTTTGGACTAGCGGGAGGGTACAATGAGCAGTTCTTC. It translates to CASSFGLAGGYNEQFF.

The chain employs TRBV6-5 and TRBJ2-7, with TRBD1 as a possible D gene (5 bases). CDR1 is MNHEY, CDR2 SVGAGI, per germline. Trimming took off 0 bases at V and 5 bases at J, with 14 bases between the two ends. The CDR3 extends over 15 amino acids. CDR3 amino acids: CASSYSTASLHEQYF. The CDR3 DNA reads TGTGCCAGCAGTTACTCGACAGCTTCCCTCCACGAGCAGTACTTC.

This clone was observed a handful of times. J is TRBJ2-6 and V is TRBV6-4; possibly TRBD2 for D (6 bases). Per the germline V gene, CDR1 is MRHNA and CDR2 is SNTAGT. The CDR3 runs to 16 residues. V lost 6 bases to trimming and J lost 4 bases, with 16 bases between them. In DNA, the CDR3 is TGTGCCAGCAGAGAGGGAGCGGGTTCAGGGGCCAACGTCCTGACTTTC. Translation: CASREGAGSGANVLTF.

The rearrangement links TRBV5-3 to TRBJ2-7, with TRBD2 identical over 10 bases. TRBV5-3 is classed as an ORF, of uncertain function. The ends lost 2 bases at V and 0 bases at J; junction bases unmatched: 8. The CDR3 runs 17 residues. CDR3 coding DNA: TGTGCCAGAAGCTTATTGGGACTAGCGCTGACCTCCTACGAGCAGTACTTC. The encoded protein is CARSLLGLALTSYEQYF.

This sequence joins TRBV7-6 and TRBJ1-2, with D possibly TRBD1 on 6 matching bases. The ends were cut back, 0 bases at V and 7 bases at J, with 9 bases in the middle. CDR1 SGHVS and CDR2 FNYEAQ come from the germline V gene. The CDR3 loop spans 13 amino acids. CDR3 loop: CASSLAQGAGYTF. The CDR3 coding sequence is TGTGCCAGCAGCTTAGCACAGGGCGCTGGCTACACCTTC.

The chain joins TRBV30 to TRBJ2-2, with D tentatively TRBD2 (6 bases). This CDR3 contains 13 residues. Germline V gene data show CDR1 as GTSNPN and CDR2 as SVGIG (reference sequence). V lost 2 bases and J lost 8, with 12 bases in between. CDR3 nucleotide sequence: TGTGCCTGGAGTAAGACTGGGAGGGGGGAGCTGTTTTTT. This translates into CAWSKTGRGELFF.

V and J are TRBV7-3 and TRBJ2-1; D may be TRBD2 (5 bases). This CDR3 has 11 amino acids. Germline V gene sequence: CDR1 SGHTA, CDR2 FQGTGA. Trimming pared 8 bases from V and 8 bases from J, leaving 10 bases between. CDR3 sequence: CASGTSYEQFF. In DNA form, the CDR3 reads TGTGCCAGCGGTACTAGTTATGAGCAGTTCTTC.

This clone turned up a few times. V gene TRBV18 combines with J gene TRBJ2-7; possible D gene TRBD2, 5 bases. The V end was cut by 6 bases, the J end by 0 bases, with 15 bases between. The CDR3 sequence is 15 residues long. Germline values: CDR1 KGHSH, CDR2 LQKENI. The CDR3 sequence is CASSSLSGSSYEQYF. For the CDR3, the DNA is TGTGCCAGCTCGTCGTTAAGTGGGAGCTCCTACGAGCAGTACTTC.

This chain connects TRBV25-1 to TRBJ1-2, with D uncertain. Germline assignment: CDR1 MGHDK and CDR2 SYGVNS. The CDR3 sequence is 15 residues long. The V and J ends lost 2 bases and 0 bases respectively, with 10 bases between them. In DNA, the CDR3 is TGTGCCAGCAGTGAAGTTGACACCTCTAACTATGGCTACACCTTC. Residues: CASSEVDTSNYGYTF.

The rearrangement links TRBV18 to TRBJ1-1; D might be TRBD1 (6 bases). This CDR3 is built from 15 residues. Germline V gene data show CDR1 as KGHSH and CDR2 as LQKENI. Trimming stripped 1 base from V and 6 bases from J, with 15 bases between. The CDR3 region has the DNA TGTGCCAGCTCACCACAGGGGGGGACGCGGGCTGAAGCTTTCTTT. This encodes CASSPQGGTRAEAFF.